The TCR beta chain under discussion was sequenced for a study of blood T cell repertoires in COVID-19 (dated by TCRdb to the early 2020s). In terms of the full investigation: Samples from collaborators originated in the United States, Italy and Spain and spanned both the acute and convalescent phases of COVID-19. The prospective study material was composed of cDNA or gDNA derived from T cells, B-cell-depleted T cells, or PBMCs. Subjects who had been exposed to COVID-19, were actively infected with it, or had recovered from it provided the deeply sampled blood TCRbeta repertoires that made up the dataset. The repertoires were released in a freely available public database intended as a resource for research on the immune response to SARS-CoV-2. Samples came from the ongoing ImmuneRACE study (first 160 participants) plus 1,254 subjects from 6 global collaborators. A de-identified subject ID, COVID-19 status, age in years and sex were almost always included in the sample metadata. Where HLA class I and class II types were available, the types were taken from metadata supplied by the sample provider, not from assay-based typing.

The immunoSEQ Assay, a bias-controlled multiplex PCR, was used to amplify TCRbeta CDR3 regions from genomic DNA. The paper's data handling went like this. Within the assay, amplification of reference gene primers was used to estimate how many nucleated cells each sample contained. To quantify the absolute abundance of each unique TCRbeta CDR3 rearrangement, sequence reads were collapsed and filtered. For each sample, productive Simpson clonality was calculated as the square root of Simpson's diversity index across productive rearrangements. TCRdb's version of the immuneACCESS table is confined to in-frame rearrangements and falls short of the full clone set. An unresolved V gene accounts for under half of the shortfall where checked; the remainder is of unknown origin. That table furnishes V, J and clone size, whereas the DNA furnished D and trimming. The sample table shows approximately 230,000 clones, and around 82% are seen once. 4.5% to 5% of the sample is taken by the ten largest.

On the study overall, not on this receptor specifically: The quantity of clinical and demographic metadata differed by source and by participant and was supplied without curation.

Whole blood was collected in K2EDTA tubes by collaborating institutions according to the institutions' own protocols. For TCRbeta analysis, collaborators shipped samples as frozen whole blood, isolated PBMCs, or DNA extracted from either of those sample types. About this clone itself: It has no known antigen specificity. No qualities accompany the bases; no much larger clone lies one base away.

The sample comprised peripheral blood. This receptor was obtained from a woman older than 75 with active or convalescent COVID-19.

The CDR3 loop reads CASSLEGQGDPQHF. In nucleotides, the sequence is TGCGCCAGCAGCTTGGAGGGACAGGGGGACCCCCAGCATTTT. The chain is encoded by TRBV5-1 joined to TRBJ1-5; 11 nucleotides in the junction match TRBD1. From a lookup of the germline V gene, CDR1 and CDR2 are SGHRS and YFSETQ. Ends trimmed: V by 0 bases, J by 10 bases; bases unmatched to a gene: 3. The CDR3 contains 14 residues, cysteine and phenylalanine counted. Of the read, only the CDR3 DNA is kept; its 42 bases are in frame from base 1.